The 17 T cell receptor beta chains below all came from one sample that was sequenced in a study of breast tumors, draining lymph nodes, adjacent tissues. MiXCR was run by TCRdb on the multiplex PCR reads, yielding one entry per CDR3 protein. The sample lists tens of thousands of distinct CDR3 sequences; roughly 41% were seen once. Specimen: breast tumor tissue. These receptors came from a female donor with breast cancer. Some clones in this sample may be carry-over from other donors' samples.

This clonotype occurred many times. The chain recombines TRBV20-1 with TRBJ2-3, with TRBD1 matching over 7 bases. From germline, CDR1 is DFQATT and CDR2 SNEGSKA (reference sequence). This CDR3 has 14 amino acids. Losses at the gene ends were 4 bases for V and 1 base for J; bases not matched to a gene: 5. The CDR3, as DNA: TGCAGTGCTAAAAAAGACAGGGGCACAGATACGCAGTATTTT. This sequence encodes CSAKKDRGTDTQYF.

The chain has TRBV25-1 and TRBJ2-1; 8 bases are a match to TRBD2. J gave up 1 base and V 3 bases, and 11 bases lay outside the gene matches. CDR1 is MGHDK, CDR2 SYGVNS, per germline. This CDR3 region has 18 residues. The CDR3 DNA is TGTGCCAGCAGTGACCCTTCCCCAGCGGGAGCATCCTACAATGAGCAGTTCTTC. Its translation is CASSDPSPAGASYNEQFF.

This clonotype is termed medium-sized. J is TRBJ1-4 and V is TRBV5-8; D unresolved. Germline values: CDR1 SGHTS, CDR2 YDEGEE. V was shortened by 4 bases and J by 8 bases, with 18 bases between the two germline ends. The CDR3 has 15 amino acids. CDR3 nucleotides: TGTGCCAGCAGCGCCCGGACGGGAATAGGGGAAAAACTGTTTTTT. It codes for CASSARTGIGEKLFF.

For this clonotype: Possible read error: a much larger clone is one base away. This chain connects TRBV6-2 or TRBV6-3 to TRBJ2-1; D not resolved. This CDR3 is built from 13 residues. Germline CDR1 reads MNHEY; CDR2 reads SVGEGT. V lost 8 bases and J lost 0, with 8 bases in between. CDR3: CASESSSYNEQFF. CDR3 nucleotides: TGTGCCAGCGAATCGAGCTCCTACAATGAGCAGTTCTTC.

This clonotype came up once. One end of the junction is discordant with germline, which a read error may explain. V and J are TRBV9 and TRBJ2-3; tentatively, D is TRBD2 (6 bases). Germline V gene data show CDR1 as SGDLS and CDR2 as YYNGEE. CDR3 length equals 16 residues. CDR3 sequence reads: CANSVGRTNGTDTQYF. In nucleotides, the CDR3 is TGTGCCAACAGCGTAGGGAGGACTAACGGAACAGATACGCAGTATTTT.

Judged by abundance, this clonotype is medium-sized (0.01 to 0.1%). The chain combines TRBV20-1 with TRBJ1-3; no clear D. Per germline, CDR1 DFQATT and CDR2 SNEGSKA (reference sequence). Trimming removed 5 bases from V and 4 bases from J, with 15 bases in between. The CDR3 consists of 14 residues. CDR3 in amino acids: CSADPALFGNTIYF. The CDR3 nucleotides read TGCAGTGCTGATCCGGCCTTATTCGGAAACACCATATATTTT.

A single count supports this clonotype. The chain couples TRBV14 to TRBJ2-3; D ambiguous. Germline V lookup: CDR1 SGHDN, CDR2 FVKESK. This CDR3 has 15 residues. V was cut by 1 base and J by 6 bases, with 14 bases left in between. The CDR3 region is CASSQVDWNTDTQYF. The CDR3 region has the DNA TGTGCCAGCAGCCAAGTAGACTGGAACACTGATACGCAGTATTTT.

The chain is built from TRBV7-9 and TRBJ2-5; 8 nucleotides agree with TRBD2. V dropped 5 bases and J dropped 5; count of bases not matched to a gene: 16. The CDR3 contains 17 residues. From germline, CDR1 is SEHNR and CDR2 FQNEAQ (reference sequence). The CDR3 DNA sequence: TGTGCCAGCAGCCCTAATACCCCGGGACTAGGGGTCGAGACCCAGTACTTC. Residues: CASSPNTPGLGVETQYF.

This clonotype was found many times. This chain links TRBV4-1 with TRBJ2-7; no reliable D call. CDR3 size: 16 residues. The V and J ends lost 1 base and 0 bases respectively, with 13 bases between them. Per germline, CDR1 MGHRA and CDR2 YSYEKL. CDR3 sequence reads: CASSQVVTEDSYEQYF. CDR3 bases: TGCGCCAGCAGCCAAGTCGTGACCGAGGACTCCTACGAGCAGTACTTC.

This clonotype was detected ten times or more. The chain links TRBV3-1 to TRBJ1-6, with 10 bases that match TRBD1. Germline V CDR1 and CDR2: LGHDT, YNNKEL (reference sequence). With V trimmed by 5 bases and J by 6 bases, 4 bases remained unmatched. There are 15 residues in the CDR3. CDR3 in DNA: TGTGCCAGCAGCGACAGGGGGCCAGGTAATTCACCCCTCCACTTT. This encodes CASSDRGPGNSPLHF.

This clonotype was detected many times. The chain combines TRBV20-1 with TRBJ2-7; no reliable D call. V was trimmed by 2 bases and J by 2 bases, leaving 16 bases between them. Germline V gene data show CDR1 as DFQATT and CDR2 as SNEGSKA (reference sequence). The CDR3 runs to 15 residues. The CDR3 region is CSARLVFGSTYEQYF. For the CDR3, the DNA is TGCAGTGCTAGATTGGTGTTTGGAAGTACCTACGAGCAGTACTTC.

About this clonotype: The junction departs from the called germline gene at one end, perhaps through a read error. The V call is TRBV12-3 or TRBV12-4, the J call TRBJ2-7, with 7 bases matching TRBD1. This CDR3 is 15 amino acids long. CDR3 region: CASSLTTGSSCEQYF. The CDR3 DNA is TGTGCCAGCAGCCTCACGACAGGGAGCTCCTGCGAGCAGTACTTC.

This rearrangement joins TRBV5-1 to TRBJ1-4; TRBD1 is a possible D gene (5 bases). CDR1 and CDR2 (germline): SGHRS, YFSETQ. CDR3 length equals 14 residues. V shed 0 bases and J shed 5 bases, with 8 bases lying between them. The CDR3 DNA reads TGCGCCAGCAGCTTGGGACAGATAAATGAAAAACTGTTTTTT. It translates to CASSLGQINEKLFF. The complete variable domain, with remaining parts taken from reference TRBV5-1 and TRBJ1-4, reads KAGVTQTPRYLIKTRGQQVTLSCSPISGHRSVSWYQQTPGQGLQFLFEYFSETQRNKGNFPGRFSGRQFSNSRSEMNVSTLELGDSALYLCASSLGQINEKLFFGSGTQLSVL.

This clonotype showed up many times. J is TRBJ2-7 and V is TRBV29-1; 10 bases are a match to TRBD1. Germline V lookup: CDR1 SQVTM, CDR2 ANQGSEA. The CDR3 runs 13 residues. The trim removed 5 bases at V and 3 bases at J, leaving 4 bases unmatched. CDR3 sequence (DNA): TGCAGCGTTTCGACAGGGGGCGGCTACGAGCAGTACTTC. Residues: CSVSTGGGYEQYF.

Ten or more counts support this clonotype. J is TRBJ1-3 and V is TRBV6-5; no firm D call. V lost 0 bases and J lost 4, with 10 bases in between. Germline-derived CDR1 and CDR2 are MNHEY and SVGAGI. The CDR3 is 15 amino acids. The CDR3 sequence is CASSYSLSVGNTIYF. CDR3 in DNA: TGTGCCAGCAGTTACTCCTTGAGCGTCGGAAACACCATATATTTT.

This clonotype came up a few times. V gene TRBV20-1 combines with J gene TRBJ1-1; perhaps TRBD1 as D (6 bases). There are 13 residues in the CDR3. Germline CDR1 is DFQATT and CDR2 is SNEGSKA (reference sequence). V gave up 3 bases and J gave up 7 bases, with 15 bases separating them. The CDR3 region has the DNA TGCAGTGCTAGGGGCAGGGGCGGGGGTGAAGCTTTCTTT. Its translation: CSARGRGGGEAFF.

In this sample, this clonotype turned up many times. This may arise from a read error, as a much more abundant clone is one base away. V is TRBV12-3 or TRBV12-4 and J is TRBJ2-5, with D perhaps TRBD1 (5 bases). Trimming removed 3 bases from V and 3 bases from J, with 8 bases in between. CDR3 size: 13 residues. For the CDR3, the DNA is TGTGCCAGCAGTTTCACGACAGAAGAGACCCAGTACTTC. As protein: CASSFTTEETQYF.